A single TCR beta chain is shown here with its context. Its antigen remains undetermined. There are no base qualities to consult, and no much larger clone falls within one base. This record belongs to a study of cytomegalovirus exposure and HLA in healthy donors (dated by TCRdb to 2016 to 2017). In terms of the full investigation: An earlier analysis of 587 of the donors reported 276 Gb of sequence data and 95 million to 130 million unique TCR beta sequences obtained from about 179 million T cells. Among a few hundred genotyped donors of the cohort, an average of about 240,000 unique TCR beta nucleotide sequences were sequenced per donor, approximately 20% of them non-productive. To predict cytomegalovirus infection status, the study brought together high-throughput TCR immunosequencing, statistical association of individual TCRs with disease status, and machine learning. Roughly 300 gigabases of sequencing data and around 85 million unique TCR sequences made up an early release that covered several hundred HLA-typed donors. All discovery cohort repertoires had been generated on a single sequencing platform. Donor age, sex, ethnicity and CMV serostatus were collected together with the repertoire data. To decide whether each TCR beta V gene segment behaved as functional or pseudogenic, an earlier analysis of 587 of the donors relied on high-throughput TCR beta sequencing. Of the 398 genotyped donors, over 80% were placed in the genetic ancestry cluster associated with self-reported Caucasian donors. A later analysis re-examined previously published TCR beta repertoires from roughly 650 donors and added high-resolution HLA genotyping to investigate patterns of TCR occurrence. The number of typed donors differed by locus: about 620-630 for A, B, C, DRB1 and DQB1; some 500 for DQA1; around 580 for DPA1; and some 450 for DPB1. In addition to the first cohort of roughly 670 subjects, a separate validation cohort of 100 to 150 different subjects was used. The study aimed to test whether signatures of past pathogen exposure could be identified by cataloging public T cell receptors. Roughly five DR-DQ haplotypes were treated as single units for association and clustering because of strong linkage in the cohort. Rather than drawing on any new phenotypic data, the later analysis identified candidate immune exposures from TCR beta sequences and the way those sequences occurred across donors. HLA typing included class I and class II loci at four-digit resolution. A later genetic analysis used genome-wide SNP genotypes for about 60% of the roughly 670 donors, treating that subset as a discovery cohort. The study profiled the T cell repertoires of under 850 subjects by immunosequencing and related them to cytomegalovirus serostatus. Paper-wide results and their limitations: Correlated functional status among segregating V segments might reflect linkage disequilibrium, but an unknown experimental factor could not be ruled out. A cluster of highly shared sequence variants was judged likely to represent a technical artifact of the sequencing pipeline. According to a later analysis, parvovirus B19, influenza, CMV and Epstein-Barr virus appeared linked to several top co-occurrence clusters. The earlier analysis of about 600 of the donors excluded 15 to 20 rarely observed V segments, including chromosome 9 orphons, because counts were too low. In the study, around 150 TCR beta chains were listed as associated with cytomegalovirus. Broadly in line with IMGT annotations, most TCR beta V segments showed up in productive rearrangements about 90% or about 30% of the time in an earlier analysis of several hundred of the donors. In a later analysis, most CMV-associated TCR beta chains were found to appear HLA-restricted, with HLA associations seemingly driven largely by CMV exposure. The only immune exposure information available for the cohort was CMV serostatus. The authors suggested that the approach could potentially be generalized to other disease states and immunological phenotypes. Some IMGT-functional V segments, including TRBV6-2 and TRBV6-3, could not be told apart with the 87-base-pair reads, so those segments were excluded. A further reported finding was that TCR beta sequences accurately predicted the HLA-A and HLA-B alleles for most subjects in the first cohort. In vitro tests confirmed that a few of the cytomegalovirus-associated TCR beta chains recognize cytomegalovirus antigens. Sequencing depth was assumed to be roughly uniform across donors in the presence/absence analyses, though that assumption may not hold. Specific HLA alleles were associated with roughly 17,000 TCR beta sequences at a false discovery rate of 0.05 in a later analysis. A later analysis found that TCR association rates varied across HLA loci, with DRB1 alleles showing the most associated TCRs and HLA-C alleles the fewest. Most TCR sequences were seen in very few donors, while some public TCRs were found in many individuals. Compared with equally common non-associated chains, HLA-associated TCR beta chains in a later analysis were more clonally expanded and had lower generation probabilities. Compared with the roughly 670-donor mean, donors in an Asian-associated ancestry cluster had fewer N-insertions in productive TCRs, according to a later genetic analysis. When HLA alleles, especially DR and DQ, strongly co-occurred, attributing TCR associations to individual alleles was difficult. Cytomegalovirus status was reported to be diagnosed by the classifier with high specificity and sensitivity in both the original and validation cohorts. Because HLA typing was unavailable for some donors at each locus, only the typed subset was used in association tests. An association between a missense DCLRE1C variant and V-gene and J-gene trimming of TCR beta chains was found in a later genetic analysis and replicated in an independent cohort. Only TCR beta chains were sequenced in this cohort, and the absence of alpha or paired-chain data limited detectable features.

From a lookup of the germline V gene, CDR1 and CDR2 are SGHRS and YFSETQ. The CDR3 spans 17 residues, from the cysteine through the phenylalanine. The retained sequence is limited to the CDR3, 51 bases, with the frame set at the first base. Trimming removed 4 bases from V and 10 bases from J, leaving 27 bases between the germline ends. In total, 600 or so healthy bone marrow donors made up the cohort. Cohort members were all nominally healthy when sampled, although unrecorded immune exposures were likely present. The donor was CMV seronegative and belonged to the group of 350 or so seronegative cohort members. A peripheral blood sample was collected from each donor, and TCR beta sequencing was performed on peripheral blood mononuclear cells. The Qiagen DNeasy Blood Extraction Kit was used to extract genomic DNA from the blood cell samples. Libraries were made using the immunoSEQ multiplex PCR assay. For the multiplex PCR, a mixture combining 60 forward primers for TCR Vbeta segments and 13 reverse primers for TCR Jbeta segments was used. Amplification of the CDR3 region of rearranged TCR beta genes was performed with a multiplex PCR assay on genomic DNA. The Illumina HiSeq System was used to sequence the amplified TCR beta libraries as 87-base-pair reads. From the authors' description of their analysis: A later analysis tallied approximately 87 million unique TCR beta chains across the 666 repertoires, and approximately 11 million of those chains were shared by two or more donors. A nearest-neighbor algorithm error-corrected the raw reads and collapsed the reads into unique sequences, merging closely related sequences to remove PCR and sequencing errors. Alignment of CDR3 sequences to IMGT reference sequences was used to assign V, D and J gene segments. For a sequence to be retained, at least a six-nucleotide match to both a V gene segment and a J gene segment was required. A rearrangement counted as productive if the CDR3 had no stop codons and remained in frame with V and J, and every other rearrangement counted as non-productive. Following IMGT convention, CDR3 was defined as the stretch from the second conserved V-encoded cysteine to the conserved J-encoded phenylalanine. The earlier analysis of about 570 of the donors excluded any sequence lacking an unambiguous match to a single V gene segment. In an earlier analysis of a few hundred of the donors, V segments were called functional above 56.7% productive rearrangements and were called segregating when the between-donor standard deviation exceeded 5%. A statistical classification framework was developed to diagnose cytomegalovirus status using the catalog of TCR beta chain sequences. V and J gene assignment, in a later analysis, came from comparing TCR nucleotide sequences with IMGT/GENE-DB human TR gene sequences. In a later analysis, CDR3 sequences and most-parsimonious VDJ recombination scenarios were assigned using the TCRdist pipeline. In a later analysis, every TCR beta chain was defined by the combination of its CDR3 amino acid sequence and its V-gene family, and reads without a unique V-gene family were dropped. A later analysis removed 450 to 600 highly shared, low-generation-probability nucleotide sequences to deal with suspected cross-contamination and a sequencing artifact. A later analysis calculated a clonal expansion index for each public chain from normalized within-repertoire ranks of inferred template counts. In a later analysis, generation probabilities were computed using a VDJ recombination model fitted to out-of-frame rearrangements, and the results were checked against IGoR. A later analysis scored TCR-TCR, TCR-HLA and TCR-CMV co-occurrence with hypergeometric tests, applying a repertoire-size bias correction to TCR pairs. To estimate false discovery rates, a later analysis permuted the HLA or CMV assignments 20 times. In a later analysis, co-occurring TCRs were grouped with DBSCAN, and TCRdist sequence similarity was added when clustering was performed within HLA-allele-positive subsets. Repertoires with fewer than 30,000 or more than 120,000 public chains, plus five repertoires with anomalous nucleotide sharing, were excluded from co-occurrence clustering. TCRdb carries this immuneACCESS record with in-frame sequences only. Its versions omit some clonotypes, under half of them owing to an unresolved V gene in the studies checked, with the rest unexplained. V and J calls and clone size are copied from that table; D and trimming were computed from the DNA. Within this sample are some 130,000 clones, with around 75% of them counted one time only. Together, the top ten hold approximately 3.1% of the sample.

The V and J segments used are TRBV5-1 and TRBJ2-1; tentative D gene TRBD2, with 6 bases matching. Specimen: PBMCs. The receptor's source is a man younger than 40 in good health and CMV-seronegative. The bases are TGCGCCAGCAGCCTCCCAGTCTTAGGAGGGCGGAAGGGAGAGCAGTTCTTC. Translated, it gives CASSLPVLGGRKGEQFF. The CDR3, completed at both ends by the reference TRBV5-1 and TRBJ2-1 genes, gives the full variable domain KAGVTQTPRYLIKTRGQQVTLSCSPISGHRSVSWYQQTPGQGLQFLFEYFSETQRNKGNFPGRFSGRQFSNSRSEMNVSTLELGDSALYLCASSLPVLGGRKGEQFFGPGTRLTVL.